This TCR beta chain was sequenced in a study of PD-1 blockade in classical Hodgkin lymphoma. Study outcomes and limitations: Newly diagnosed patients were reported to exhibit reduced baseline TCR diversity relative to healthy donors. Undefined causes, possibly disease activity or prior therapy, underlie the repertoire differences.

The CDR3 sequence is 18 residues long. Germline assignment: CDR1 KGHSH and CDR2 LQKENI. V was trimmed by 3 bases and J by 0 bases, leaving 18 bases between them. TCRdb's copy holds only in-frame clones and misses some; the assay was immunoSEQ multiplex PCR. The sample holds 30,000 to 40,000 clones, over 65% seen once. Each of the patients experienced relapse following autologous stem cell transplantation, and their brentuximab vedotin exposure differed. Of note for this clone: Its antigen is unknown.

J is TRBJ1-3 and V is TRBV18; D is unclear. The sequencing here drew on peripheral blood mononuclear cells (PBMCs), taken before the second cycle of nivolumab. The receptor's source is a human donor with classical Hodgkin lymphoma. The CDR3 loop is CASSPSGSGVSSGNTIYF. The CDR3 bases are TGTGCCAGCTCACCTTCTGGTTCCGGGGTGAGCTCTGGAAACACCATATATTTT.